This record covers a single T cell receptor beta chain. Its antigen is still unknown. V lost 0 bases, J lost 10 bases, and 4 bases stayed unmatched. The CDR3 runs to 15 residues. Germline CDR1 is LNHNV and CDR2 is YYDKDF (reference sequence). Produced via immunoSEQ multiplex PCR; TCRdb's table is partial and in-frame only. The table shows around 160,000 clones, with about 89% occurring only once. This sample was taken from a study of cytomegalovirus exposure and HLA in healthy donors. Study-level findings and limits: That first-cohort TCR clusters tended to co-occur in the approximately 110 validation repertoires was found in a later analysis.

Source material: PBMCs. The V call is TRBV15, the J call TRBJ2-3, with 13 positions matching TRBD2. This clonotype was obtained from a woman in her late teens or twenties in good health and CMV-seropositive. DNA for the CDR3: TGTGCCACCAGCAGAGAAAGGACTAGCGGGGGATCGCAGTATTTT. Amino acid sequence: CATSRERTSGGSQYF.